This T cell receptor (beta chain) appears in the sequencing data of a study of cytomegalovirus exposure and HLA in healthy donors. This CDR3 region has 13 residues. The germline V and J ends were trimmed by 2 bases and 8 bases, with 10 bases remaining between them. Germline CDR1 and CDR2: MDHEN and SYDVKM. Amplification used 60 Vbeta primers and 13 Jbeta primers. Some clones are missing from TCRdb's copy, which holds only in-frame ones; the method was immunoSEQ multiplex PCR. The profile shows 85,000 to 95,000 clones, 63% of them singletons. The clonotype comes from a woman aged 30 to 39 in good health and CMV-seronegative. The specimen sequenced was PBMCs. V gene TRBV28 combines with J gene TRBJ1-3, with D possibly matching TRBD1 (6 bases). CDR3 residues: CASSLTGTDTIYF. The CDR3 nucleotides read TGTGCCAGCAGTTTAACAGGGACGGACACCATATATTTT.